This T cell receptor beta chain is from a study of cytomegalovirus exposure and HLA in healthy donors. Study-level findings and limits: The classifier, whose performance was assessed in both the original and validation cohorts, reportedly diagnosed cytomegalovirus status with high specificity and sensitivity.

The CDR3 contains 15 residues. V lost 0 bases and J lost 2, with 10 bases in between. The germline CDR1 and CDR2 sequences are SGDLS and YYNGEE. The PCR was carried out with 60 Vbeta primers and 13 Jbeta primers. Measured with immunoSEQ multiplex PCR; TCRdb has only the in-frame clones, and not every one. This sample contains tens of thousands of clones. Regarding this clone: The antigen is not known.

The sequenced sample was PBMCs. The gene calls are TRBV9 and TRBJ2-3, with D tentatively TRBD1 (5 bases). This clonotype was sampled from a woman aged 40 to 50 in good health and CMV-seronegative. The CDR3, as DNA: TGTGCCAGCAGCGTAGGACAGACGAACACAGATACGCAGTATTTT. Amino acids: CASSVGQTNTDTQYF.